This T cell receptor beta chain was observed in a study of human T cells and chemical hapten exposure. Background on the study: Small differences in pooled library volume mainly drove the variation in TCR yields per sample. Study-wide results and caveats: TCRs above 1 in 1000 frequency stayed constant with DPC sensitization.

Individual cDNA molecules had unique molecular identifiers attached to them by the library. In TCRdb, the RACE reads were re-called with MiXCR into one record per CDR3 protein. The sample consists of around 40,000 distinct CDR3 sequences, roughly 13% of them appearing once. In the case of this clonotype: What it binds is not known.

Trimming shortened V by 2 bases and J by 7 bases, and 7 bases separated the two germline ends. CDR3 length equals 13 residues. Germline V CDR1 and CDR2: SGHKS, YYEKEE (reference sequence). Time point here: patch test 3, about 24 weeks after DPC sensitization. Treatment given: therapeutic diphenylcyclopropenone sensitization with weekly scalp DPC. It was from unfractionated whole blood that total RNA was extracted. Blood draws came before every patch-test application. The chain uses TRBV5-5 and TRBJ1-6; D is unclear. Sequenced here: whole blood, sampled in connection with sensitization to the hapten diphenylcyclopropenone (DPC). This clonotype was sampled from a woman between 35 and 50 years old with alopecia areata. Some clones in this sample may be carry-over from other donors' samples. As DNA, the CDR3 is TGTGCCAGCAGCTTTGCCCCAAATTCACCCCTCCACTTT. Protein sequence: CASSFAPNSPLHF.